Presented here are 26 T cell receptor beta chains from one specimen sequenced in a study of blood T cell repertoires in COVID-19. Assay used: immunoSEQ multiplex PCR; TCRdb lists only in-frame clones, some missing. The sample has about 59,000 clones; around 79% are singletons. The sequencing sample was made of peripheral blood. These receptors came from a woman aged 45-65 years with active or convalescent COVID-19.

This clone was observed at least ten times. The chain combines TRBV6-1 with TRBJ2-2; 14 bases map to TRBD2. After removal of 3 bases from V and 7 bases from J, the junction contained 4 bases not matched to a gene. Germline V gives CDR1 MNHNS, CDR2 SASEGT. CDR3 length: 16 amino acids. The CDR3 sequence: CASSDRTSGRNGELFF. CDR3 sequence (DNA): TGTGCCAGCAGTGACCGGACTAGCGGGAGGAACGGGGAGCTGTTTTTT.

The chain recombines TRBV5-1 with TRBJ2-3; TRBD2 is a possible D gene (6 bases). Germline V gene lookup returns CDR1 SGHRS and CDR2 YFSETQ. This CDR3 region has 17 residues. The V gene lost 2 bases and the J gene lost 5 bases, with 21 bases spanning the gap. CDR3 protein: CASSLATSLGSQDTQYF. DNA of the CDR3: TGCGCCAGCAGCTTAGCCACTAGCCTCGGTTCGCAAGATACGCAGTATTTT. The full variable domain, in which reference TRBV5-1 and TRBJ2-3 provide the parts outside the CDR3, is KAGVTQTPRYLIKTRGQQVTLSCSPISGHRSVSWYQQTPGQGLQFLFEYFSETQRNKGNFPGRFSGRQFSNSRSEMNVSTLELGDSALYLCASSLATSLGSQDTQYFGPGTRLTVL.

For this clone: Other nucleotide sequences from this sample produce the same CDR3. The genes are TRBV9 and TRBJ2-7; unclear D gene. Germline lookup yields CDR1 SGDLS and CDR2 YYNGEE. Between the trimmed V and J ends, which lost 0 bases and 2 bases, there was a span of 12 bases. The CDR3 is 15 residues long. The CDR3 DNA sequence: TGTGCCAGCAGCGTAGCACCCGGGTCGGCCTACGAGCAGTACTTC. Translated: CASSVAPGSAYEQYF.

With respect to this clone: An end of the junction differs from the germline gene, which may be a read error. The V gene is TRBV29-1, the J gene TRBJ2-5; possibly TRBD2 for D (6 bases). The CDR3 is 11 amino acids. Looked up from germline, CDR1 is SQVTM and CDR2 is ANQGSEA. This CDR3 reads CSGGTQGTQYF. The CDR3 region has the DNA TGCAGCGGCGGGACCCAAGGGACCCAGTACTTC.

This chain connects TRBV7-9 to TRBJ2-1, with TRBD2 as a possible D gene (6 bases). V lost 4 bases, J lost 4 bases, and 14 bases lay in between. Germline CDR1 reads SEHNR; CDR2 reads FQNEAQ (reference sequence). The CDR3 has 15 residues. CDR3 residues: CASSWTPGAYNEQFF. The CDR3 DNA reads as TGTGCCAGCAGCTGGACACCGGGAGCTTACAATGAGCAGTTCTTC.

This clone was seen a few times. The CDR3 loop reads CASNQRGSGNTIYF. The CDR3 DNA follows: TGTGCCAGCAATCAAAGAGGCTCTGGAAACACCATATATTTT. V is TRBV6-1 and J is TRBJ1-3; D unresolved. V shed 7 bases and J shed 0 bases, with 10 bases lying between them. Germline loops: CDR1 MNHNS, CDR2 SASEGT. CDR3 length equals 14 residues.

The chain joins TRBV5-4 to TRBJ1-2; no firm D call. Germline V gene lookup returns CDR1 SGHNT and CDR2 YYREEE (reference sequence). The CDR3 spans 15 residues. Trimming stripped 0 bases from V and 0 bases from J, with 9 bases between. The CDR3, as DNA: TGTGCCAGCAGCTTGGATCGGGTAGCTAACTATGGCTACACCTTC. Translating gives CASSLDRVANYGYTF.

The V call is TRBV7-9, the J call TRBJ2-3; 12 bases fit TRBD2. The length of the CDR3 is 15 residues. Germline-derived CDR1 and CDR2 are SEHNR and FQNEAQ (reference sequence). J gave up 6 bases and V 3 bases, and 4 bases lay outside the gene matches. The CDR3 DNA sequence: TGTGCCAGCAGCTTTGGACTAGCGGGGCCGGATACGCAGTATTTT. It yields the protein CASSFGLAGPDTQYF. Full variable domain (missing parts from reference TRBV7-9 and TRBJ2-3): DTGVSQNPRHKITKRGQNVTFRCDPISEHNRLYWYRQTLGQGPEFLTYFQNEAQLEKSRLLSDRFSAERPKGSFSTLEIQRTEQGDSAMYLCASSFGLAGPDTQYFGPGTRLTVL.

J is TRBJ1-4 and V is TRBV28; 10 bases map to TRBD1. The length of the CDR3 is 16 residues. From germline, CDR1 is MDHEN and CDR2 SYDVKM. Losses at the gene ends were 4 bases for V and 3 bases for J; bases not matched to a gene: 5. The CDR3 here is CASSSTGGAANEKLFF. CDR3 nucleotide sequence: TGTGCCAGCAGTTCGACAGGGGGCGCAGCTAATGAAAAACTGTTTTTT.

The genes are TRBV27 and TRBJ2-1, with 10 bases matching TRBD1. Germline lookup yields CDR1 MNHEY and CDR2 SMNVEV (reference sequence). The CDR3 totals 15 residues. The V gene end was trimmed by 6 bases and the J gene end by 5 bases; junction bases not matched to a gene: 7. This chain's CDR3 is CASSLSTGGHNEQFF. The CDR3 DNA is TGTGCCAGCAGCCTATCGACAGGGGGCCACAATGAGCAGTTCTTC.

The J gene is TRBJ2-1, the V gene TRBV19; 8 bases are shared with TRBD1. This CDR3 contains 13 residues. The germline gives CDR1 LNHDA, CDR2 SQIVND (reference sequence). The junction had 5 bases not matched to a gene; V was cut back by 6 bases and J by 7 bases. CDR3 nucleotides: TGTGCCAGTAGCCCACAGGGGGGAAATGAGCAGTTCTTC. It encodes CASSPQGGNEQFF.

The rearrangement links TRBV5-4 to TRBJ1-1; 8 bases line up with TRBD1. The V segment lost 3 bases and the J segment 5 bases; nucleotides outside the gene matches: 3. Per the germline V gene, CDR1 is SGHNT and CDR2 is YYREEE (reference sequence). This CDR3 has 13 residues. CDR3 in DNA: TGTGCCAGCAGCTCACGACAGGGGACTGAAGCTTTCTTT. It specifies CASSSRQGTEAFF.

The genes are TRBV27 and TRBJ1-5; tentative D call: TRBD1 (5 bases). In germline, CDR1 is MNHEY, CDR2 SMNVEV (reference sequence). The CDR3 contains 16 residues. Trimming removed 5 bases from V and 0 bases from J, with 14 bases in between. The CDR3 DNA reads TGTGCCAGCAGTCCCCGGGACTGGTATAGCAATCAGCCCCAGCATTTT. As protein: CASSPRDWYSNQPQHF.

V gene TRBV20-1 combines with J gene TRBJ1-4, with a weak D call TRBD1 (5 bases). CDR1 DFQATT and CDR2 SNEGSKA come from the germline V gene (reference sequence). V gave up 6 bases and J gave up 11 bases, with 13 bases separating them. The CDR3 contains 11 residues. CDR3 nucleotide sequence: TGCAGTGCCCCCTTGGGGACTAAACTGTTTTTT. Translated, it gives CSAPLGTKLFF.

The CDR3 protein is CAAGPGTNTGELFF. For the CDR3, the DNA is TGTGCGGCAGGTCCAGGGACGAACACCGGGGAGCTGTTTTTT. V is TRBV6-5 and J is TRBJ2-2; possible D gene TRBD1, 5 bases. This CDR3 region has 14 residues. Germline V gene data show CDR1 as MNHEY and CDR2 as SVGAGI.

V gene TRBV6-5 combines with J gene TRBJ2-1, with unresolved D. CDR1 is MNHEY, CDR2 SVGAGI, per germline. The CDR3 extends over 15 amino acids. Trimming shortened V by 8 bases and J by 3 bases, and 17 bases separated the two germline ends. The chain's CDR3 is CASRKEGAYYNEQFF. CDR3 coding DNA: TGTGCCAGCCGAAAGGAAGGAGCTTACTACAATGAGCAGTTCTTC.

This chain uses TRBV2 with TRBJ2-1, with D unclear. CDR1 is SNHLY, CDR2 FYNNEI, per germline. V lost 0 bases and J lost 12, with 15 bases in between. CDR3 length equals 14 residues. The CDR3 nucleotides are TGTGCCAGCAGTGAAGCCCATGGAAGCGCTGGGCAGTTCTTC. Residues: CASSEAHGSAGQFF. Drawing the rest from reference TRBV2 and TRBJ2-1, the complete variable domain is EPEVTQTPSHQVTQMGQEVILRCVPISNHLYFYWYRQILGQKVEFLVSFYNNEISEKSEIFDDQFSVERPDGSNFTLKIRSTKLEDSAMYFCASSEAHGSAGQFFGPGTRLTVL.

This rearrangement joins TRBV14 to TRBJ1-3, with a possible D match to TRBD1 (6 bases). Trimming took off 4 bases at V and 4 bases at J, with 17 bases between the two ends. Germline-derived CDR1 and CDR2 are SGHDN and FVKESK. The CDR3 extends over 16 amino acids. The CDR3, as DNA: TGTGCCAGCAGCCTCACCGGGAGGACAGCAGGAAACACCATATATTTT. This gives the protein CASSLTGRTAGNTIYF.

This clone has only a few counts. This chain joins TRBV24-1 and TRBJ2-7, with 9 bases that match TRBD1. Germline trimming cut 6 bases from V and 2 bases from J; bases unmatched to any gene: 7. This CDR3 comprises 15 residues. Per the germline V gene, CDR1 is KGHDR and CDR2 is SFDVKD. In DNA form, the CDR3 reads TGTGCCACCAGTAGAGGGACAGGGTTTACCTACGAGCAGTACTTC. Translated, it gives CATSRGTGFTYEQYF.

V gene TRBV9 combines with J gene TRBJ2-7, with 7 bases identical to TRBD1. This CDR3 has 14 residues. The germline CDR1 and CDR2 sequences are SGDLS and YYNGEE. V lost 1 base to trimming and J lost 2 bases; unmatched junction nucleotides: 3. CDR3 DNA: TGTGCCAGCAGCGTAAACGGACAGGCCTACGAGCAGTACTTC. It is translated as CASSVNGQAYEQYF.

The rearrangement links TRBV6-6 to TRBJ1-1; 7 bases are a match to TRBD1. Germline CDR1 is MNHNY and CDR2 is SVGAGI (reference sequence). The CDR3 loop spans 14 amino acids. V was pared by 11 bases and J by 6 bases, with 15 bases of the junction left unmatched. Here the CDR3 reads CAGGRGPPAAEAFF. The CDR3 nucleotides read TGTGCCGGAGGTAGGGGGCCGCCCGCAGCTGAAGCTTTCTTT.

The chain is built from TRBV6-1 and TRBJ2-5; 7 bases match TRBD2. The CDR3 runs 13 residues. Germline CDR1 MNHNS, CDR2 SASEGT. After removal of 10 bases from V and 3 bases from J, the junction contained 8 bases not matched to a gene. The CDR3 DNA sequence: TGTGCCACCACGCGTGGGGGGGAAGAGACCCAGTACTTC. Its protein is CATTRGGEETQYF.

Worth noting for this clone: A much larger clonotype is one base distant, so this may be a read error. The chain employs TRBV5-8 and TRBJ1-1; 11 bases fit TRBD1. Germline V gene lookup returns CDR1 SGHTS and CDR2 YDEGEE. The trim removed 3 bases at V and 9 bases at J, leaving 1 base unmatched. This CDR3 region has 12 residues. The CDR3 coding sequence is TGTGCCAGCAGCTGGGACAGGGGGAAAGCTTTCTTT. Its protein is CASSWDRGKAFF.

The chain recombines TRBV12-5 with TRBJ2-1; D gene uncertain. Germline CDR1 LGHNT, CDR2 FRNRAP. This CDR3 has 15 residues. The V gene lost 1 base and the J gene lost 7 bases, with 14 bases spanning the gap. CDR3: CASGLAGLRTNEQFF. CDR3 nucleotide sequence: TGTGCTAGTGGTTTGGCGGGTCTTCGCACAAATGAGCAGTTCTTC.

The rearrangement joins TRBV19 to TRBJ1-1; the D gene is possibly TRBD1 (6 bases). V lost 9 bases and J lost 8, with 13 bases in between. Germline CDR1 is LNHDA and CDR2 is SQIVND (reference sequence). This CDR3 spans 11 amino acids. The CDR3 bases are TGTGCCAGAGGACAGTCTGGAGAAGCTTTCTTT. Amino acid sequence: CARGQSGEAFF.

There are a few counts of this clone. CDR3 loop: CAFSGGYNEQFF. CDR3 nucleotide sequence: TGTGCCTTTAGCGGGGGATACAATGAGCAGTTCTTC. V usage is TRBV7-9 and J usage is TRBJ2-1; 9 positions match TRBD2. CDR1 and CDR2 from the germline V gene are SEHNR and FQNEAQ (reference sequence). This CDR3 has 12 residues. The V gene end was trimmed by 11 bases and the J gene end by 4 bases; junction bases not matched to a gene: 3.